This T cell receptor beta chain is drawn from a study of blood T cell repertoires in COVID-19. Across the study: Sites across the United States, Italy and Spain contributed samples from acute and convalescent COVID-19. Nucleic acid was either cDNA or gDNA, and it came from T cells, B-cell-depleted T cells, or PBMCs.

Authors' data handling: Amplified reference gene primers provided the basis for estimating nucleated cell counts. Sequencing used immunoSEQ multiplex PCR; TCRdb keeps in-frame clones, though not all of them. D and trimming were read from the DNA, whereas the V and J calls and clone size are those reported in that table. The sample yields tens of thousands of clones, around nine tenths seen once. Sequencing was carried out using peripheral blood. This sequence was found in a man aged 55 to 70 with acute or convalescent COVID-19.

DNA of the CDR3: TGTGCCAGCACTACAGGAACCCTCAATCAGCCCCAGCATTTT. This encodes CASTTGTLNQPQHF. J is TRBJ1-5 and V is TRBV3-1 (or the pseudogene TRBV3-2); TRBD1 is a possible D gene (5 bases). The CDR3 is made up of 14 amino acids. Trimming removed 7 bases from V and 3 bases from J, with 13 bases in between. CDR1 and CDR2 from the germline V gene are LGHDT and YNNKEL (reference sequence).